Below, 12 T cell receptor beta chains from the same sample are listed, as sequenced in a study of Ad26.COV2.S vaccination and SARS-CoV-2 variants listed by TCRdb under 2021. This specimen's treatment or condition label, interpreted: about 20 received Ad26.COV2.S at low or high dose, single or two shots; about 5 received placebo; per-sample allocation not given. Repertoires of vaccine and placebo recipients were sequenced from samples taken on day 63 after the first injection. The library was built by means of the immunoSEQ multiplex PCR assay. In TCRdb, the immuneACCESS table is reduced to in-frame sequences with V and J assigned. These tables do not hold every clone; where another copy was compared, an unresolved V gene accounts for under half, and the others remain unexplained. For this sample there are about 400,000 clones; approximately 89% appear just once. The top ten constitute about 1.9% of the sample.

Sequences were derived from peripheral blood, sampled in a trial of Ad26.COV2.S vaccine versus placebo. The receptors here all came from a person between 18 and 60 years old who received the Ad26.COV2.S COVID-19 vaccine or a placebo.

The chain is built from TRBV28 and TRBJ1-5; 11 positions match TRBD1. The length of the CDR3 is 15 residues. Germline V lookup: CDR1 MDHEN, CDR2 SYDVKM. J lost 6 bases, V lost 10 bases, and 11 bases had no gene match. The chain's CDR3 is CATNPGDRGFQPQHF. CDR3 DNA sequence: TGTGCCACCAACCCCGGGGACAGGGGGTTTCAGCCCCAGCATTTT.

The genes are TRBV6-5 and TRBJ1-2; D is ambiguous. Trimming removed 0 bases from V and 8 bases from J, with 19 bases in between. The CDR3 is 16 residues long. Germline V lookup: CDR1 MNHEY, CDR2 SVGAGI. The CDR3 DNA reads TGTGCCAGCAGTTACTCGCCCCGGGGAGGCCAAGGGGGCTACACCTTC. Amino acid sequence: CASSYSPRGGQGGYTF.

This clone was seen once. The V and J genes are TRBV5-1 and TRBJ1-1; D ambiguous. CDR3 length: 14 amino acids. V was clipped by 0 bases and J by 2 bases, with 8 bases between them. The germline V gene has CDR1 SGHRS and CDR2 YFSETQ. In DNA form, the CDR3 reads TGCGCCAGCAGCTTGGGCGGGATTAACACTGAAGCTTTCTTT. It yields the protein CASSLGGINTEAFF.

The chain couples TRBV6-5 to TRBJ1-1, with TRBD1 matching over 8 bases. The CDR3 sequence is 12 residues long. Unmatched junction bases numbered 2, after V lost 8 bases and J lost 3 bases. Germline-derived CDR1 and CDR2 are MNHEY and SVGAGI. CDR3 sequence reads: CASDRGDTEAFF. The CDR3 DNA follows: TGTGCCAGCGACAGGGGTGACACTGAAGCTTTCTTT.

This chain connects TRBV7-2 to TRBJ2-7; TRBD2 aligns across 7 bases. V trimming: 1 base; J trimming: 2 bases; junction bases outside the gene matches: 8. Germline CDR1 SGHTA, CDR2 FQGNSA. This CDR3 is built from 16 residues. CDR3 region: CASSLGASGLTYEQYF. The CDR3 bases are TGTGCCAGCAGCTTAGGAGCTAGCGGACTAACCTACGAGCAGTACTTC.

The chain is built from TRBV30 and TRBJ1-5; the match to TRBD1 covers 9 bases. V shed 3 bases, J shed 5 bases, and the junction held 2 bases outside the gene matches. The CDR3 consists of 13 residues. Germline CDR1 reads GTSNPN; CDR2 reads SVGIG (reference sequence). For the CDR3, the DNA is TGTGCCTGGAGCGGGACAGGGTATCAGCCCCAGCATTTT. Translating it yields CAWSGTGYQPQHF.

CDR3 DNA sequence: TGTGCCACCAGTGATGCCCGGGACAACACAGATACGCAGTATTTT. It translates to CATSDARDNTDTQYF. The rearrangement links TRBV24-1 to TRBJ2-3, with a weak D call TRBD1 (6 bases). The CDR3 has 15 residues. Germline CDR1 and CDR2: KGHDR and SFDVKD. Trimming stripped 3 bases from V and 2 bases from J, with 11 bases between.

V gene TRBV28 combines with J gene TRBJ2-1; TRBD1 might be the D (5 bases). V gave up 6 bases and J gave up 4 bases, with 13 bases separating them. The germline V gene encodes CDR1 MDHEN and CDR2 SYDVKM. The CDR3 runs 14 residues. In DNA form, the CDR3 reads TGTGCCAGCAGAATGCCGACAGCTTACAATGAGCAGTTCTTC. Protein sequence: CASRMPTAYNEQFF.

The chain is built from TRBV30 and TRBJ2-3, with unresolved D. The CDR3 totals 12 residues. V lost 0 bases to trimming and J lost 6 bases, with 7 bases between them. The germline V gene has CDR1 GTSNPN and CDR2 SVGIG (reference sequence). CDR3 residues: CAWSVLRDTQYF. Written as DNA, the CDR3 is TGTGCCTGGAGTGTTCTACGGGATACGCAGTATTTT.

The chain couples TRBV24-1 to TRBJ2-5; D gene unclear. This CDR3 has 13 residues. V lost 1 base to trimming and J lost 1 base, with 3 bases between them. Per the germline V gene, CDR1 is KGHDR and CDR2 is SFDVKD. The CDR3 region is CATSDFPQETQYF. CDR3 coding DNA: TGTGCCACCAGTGATTTTCCCCAAGAGACCCAGTACTTC.

Only one count was recorded for this clone. This probably arose from a read error, given a far larger clone one base away. The V call is TRBV2, the J call TRBJ2-3; D remains ambiguous. Germline lookup yields CDR1 SNHLY and CDR2 FYNNEI. The CDR3 covers 14 residues. V was shortened by 3 bases and J by 0 bases, with 7 bases between the two germline ends. CDR3 residues: CASSDGQSTDTQYF. The CDR3 nucleotides read TGTGCCAGCAGTGACGGGCAGAGCACAGATACGCAGTATTTT. Using reference TRBV2 and TRBJ2-3 for the parts outside the CDR3, the full variable domain is EPEVTQTPSHQVTQMGQEVILRCVPISNHLYFYWYRQILGQKVEFLVSFYNNEISEKSEIFDDQFSVERPDGSNFTLKIRSTKLEDSAMYFCASSDGQSTDTQYFGPGTRLTVL.

The count of this clone is one. The chain employs TRBV18 and TRBJ1-1, with 7 bases fitting TRBD1. Germline V gives CDR1 KGHSH, CDR2 LQKENI. This CDR3 comprises 12 residues. V shed 8 bases, J shed 5 bases, and the junction held 5 bases outside the gene matches. CDR3 nucleotide sequence: TGTGCCAGCGGAAAGGGGGCAACTGAAGCTTTCTTT. Translating gives CASGKGATEAFF.